The clone carrying this TCR beta chain was seen a few times. Its antigen is still unknown. The sample belongs to a study of T cells after yellow fever vaccination. General observations from the study: Researchers cautioned that FACS-sorted repertoires could harbor abundant clonotypes contaminating from the bulk population.

The 5'RACE template-switching step produced TCR cDNA and added a universal primer site and UMIs. Using its own MiXCR run on the 5' RACE reads, TCRdb lists one record per CDR3 protein. The data hold 550,000 or so distinct CDR3 sequences, with 15% to 20% observed a single time. Trimming pared 3 bases from V and 9 bases from J, leaving 10 bases between. This CDR3 is built from 12 residues. Germline assignment: CDR1 SGDLS and CDR2 YYNGEE. The chain couples TRBV9 to TRBJ2-1, with a possible D match to TRBD2 (6 bases). The sample in question was PBMCs, obtained 15 days after the yellow fever booster vaccination. This TCR came from a young man who received the YFV17D yellow fever vaccine. The CDR3 loop is CASSEGRGEQFF. The CDR3 DNA reads as TGTGCCAGCAGCGAGGGGCGGGGTGAGCAGTTCTTC.